A selection of T cell receptor beta chains follows, all from one sample in a study of shared clonotypes between healthy human individuals. Assay: immunoSEQ multiplex PCR; the TCRdb copy retains only in-frame clones and omits some. The sample includes about 2 million clones, over 85% of them seen just once. The sample was naive CD8+ T cells sorted from blood. These TCRs come from a man between 18 and 29 years old in good health. CDR3s leave out the opening cysteine and the closing phenylalanine or tryptophan.

V,CDR3
TRBV5-1,ASAPDRPNEKLF
TRBV28,ASSSSFLDRNTEAF
TRBV2,ASTGGSYNEQF
TRBV18,ASSPETANTEAF
TRBV11-2,ASSLFGEDNQPQH
TRBV21-1,ASSSGGCEENIQY
TRBV5-1,ASSFEGASTEAF
TRBV27,ASSLLAGLEPNEQF
TRBV7-9,ASSFPDGGNTIY
TRBV4-3,ASSQGPQASSEQY
TRBV4-1,ASSQDPREPKPEAF
TRBV19,ASRTSASTDTQY
TRBV4-1,ASSQKGGSGYEQY
TRBV2,ASSPTGGPYGYT
TRBV28,ASSARDLTYEQY
TRBV11-2,ASSSLVPPLQYEQY
TRBV9,ASRGGGTGELF
TRBV7-8,ASSLVSEQF
TRBV4-1,ASSPGQGWTEAF
TRBV29-1,SVEDEGKSYEQY
TRBV11-2,ASSPYPGGPSPDNEQF
TRBV6-1,ASSEILTGIYEQY
TRBV6-5,ASSYSTGRYNEQF
TRBV7-9,ASNNRAAF
TRBV28,ASSLGQGGEYQPQH
TRBV6-1,ASRQGSSYEQY
TRBV6-1,ASSEWAGDGYT
TRBV2,ASSESLQEYTEAF
TRBV18,ASSPPFGQGENTGELF
TRBV7-6,ASSLGYGANTEAF
TRBV27,ASSSVGTGVNGYT
TRBV7-9,ASSLGETGGAYGYT
TRBV7-9,ASSPLGSYNEQF
TRBV27,ASRNPPAYEQY
TRBV28,ASRLQGAGGLLYGYT
TRBV18,ASSLLSGTSDSYEQY
TRBV2,ASSEVDLGANVLT
TRBV7-8,ASSSSGLEQF
TRBV19,ASSMTQREAYNEQF
TRBV19,ASSINDYSRGNEQF
TRBV28,ASSFPQGVEETQY
TRBV11-2,ASSLLLGQGLEKLF